What follows describes a single T cell receptor beta chain. Sequenced by immunoSEQ multiplex PCR; TCRdb stores in-frame clones only, minus some. The sample has around 200,000 clones; 70% to 90% are singletons. The data originate from a study of blood T cell repertoires in COVID-19. The length of the CDR3 is 16 residues. J was trimmed by 1 base and V by 4 bases; bases with no gene match: 8. The receptor's source is a human donor with active or convalescent COVID-19. The donor label of this sample is uncertain. The sequencing input was peripheral blood. The chain couples TRBV5-7 to TRBJ2-4, with 7 bases lining up with TRBD1. TRBV5-7 is recorded as an ORF, its role being uncertain. Written as DNA, the CDR3 is TGTGCCAGCAGCCCCTCGGACAGGACCGCCAAAAACATTCAGTACTTC. It encodes CASSPSDRTAKNIQYF.